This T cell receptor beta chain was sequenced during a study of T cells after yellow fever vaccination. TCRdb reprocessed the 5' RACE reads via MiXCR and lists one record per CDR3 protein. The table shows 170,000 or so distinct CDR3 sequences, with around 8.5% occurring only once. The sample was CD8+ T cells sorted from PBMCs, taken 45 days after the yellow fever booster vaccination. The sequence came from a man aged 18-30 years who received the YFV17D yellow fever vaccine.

CDR3 sequence reads: CASSFLGGYEQYF. DNA for the CDR3: TGCGCCAGCAGCTTCCTCGGGGGGTACGAGCAGTACTTC. The V call is TRBV5-1, the J call TRBJ2-7, with 7 nucleotides matching TRBD2. CDR3 length: 13 residues. Germline V gene sequence: CDR1 SGHRS, CDR2 YFSETQ. Trimming at V came to 2 bases and at J to 4 bases, leaving 3 bases not matched to a gene.